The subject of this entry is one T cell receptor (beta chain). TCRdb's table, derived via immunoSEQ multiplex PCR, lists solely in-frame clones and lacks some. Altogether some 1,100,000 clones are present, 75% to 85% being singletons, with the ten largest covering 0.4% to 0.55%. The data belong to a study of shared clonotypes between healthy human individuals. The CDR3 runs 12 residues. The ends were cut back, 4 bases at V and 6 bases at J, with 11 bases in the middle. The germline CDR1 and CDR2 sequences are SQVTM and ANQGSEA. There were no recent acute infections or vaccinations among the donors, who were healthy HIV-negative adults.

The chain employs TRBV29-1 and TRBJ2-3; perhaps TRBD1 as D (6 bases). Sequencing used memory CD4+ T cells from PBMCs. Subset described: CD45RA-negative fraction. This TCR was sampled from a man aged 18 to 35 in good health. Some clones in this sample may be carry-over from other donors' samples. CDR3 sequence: CSVAGARDTQYF. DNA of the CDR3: TGCAGCGTTGCAGGGGCGCGGGATACGCAGTATTTT.